This TCR beta chain was identified during a study of blood T cell repertoires in COVID-19. In the study overall: Samples of COVID-19 (acute and convalescent) were obtained from the United States, Italy and Spain.

This clone has ten or more counts. The CDR3 sequence is 15 residues long. Germline V gene sequence: CDR1 ENHRY, CDR2 SYGVKD. V was clipped by 5 bases and J by 3 bases; unmatched bases: 5. Methods used by the authors: From reference gene primer amplification, estimates of nucleated cell counts were derived. Clones were sequenced by immunoSEQ multiplex PCR, and TCRdb holds only the in-frame ones, with some missing. The DNA gave D and trimming, while V, J and clone size come from that table. The sample yields some 150,000 clones, approximately 90% seen once. The receptor was isolated from an older woman with active or convalescent COVID-19. The chain uses TRBV10-3 and TRBJ1-3; 9 bases agree with TRBD1. Input material: peripheral blood. The CDR3 DNA reads TGTGCCATCAGTCCACAGGGGGCCGGTGGAAACACCATATATTTT. Residues: CAISPQGAGGNTIYF.